The next 8 T cell receptor beta chains were all read from a single sample in a study of early stage breast cancer tumors (dated by TCRdb to the late 2010s). Libraries were constructed by the immunoSEQ multiplex PCR assay. Here the immuneACCESS table is served through TCRdb, limited to in-frame sequences with V and J called. Missing clones are a known gap in these copies; in checked studies unresolved V genes cover under half, and the rest lacks a known reason. For this sample the table gives tens of thousands of clones, of which over 60% were detected only once. The ten top clones hold around 7.2% of the sample. Sequenced: blood. The receptors stem from a person aged 45 to 59 with breast cancer.

The rearrangement links TRBV19 to TRBJ1-2; no firm D call. The CDR3 sequence is 18 residues long. V dropped 6 bases and J dropped 1 base, with 24 bases sitting between them. Germline CDR1 LNHDA, CDR2 SQIVND (reference sequence). CDR3 sequence: CASRPGLGEALYNYGYTF. Here the CDR3 DNA reads TGTGCCAGTAGGCCTGGACTGGGCGAGGCTCTATATAACTATGGCTACACCTTC.

The chain couples TRBV25-1 to TRBJ1-2; D might be TRBD1 (6 bases). This CDR3 is 15 amino acids long. The germline CDR1 and CDR2 sequences are MGHDK and SYGVNS. V lost 5 bases and J lost 2, with 15 bases in between. This CDR3 reads CASSYSGARNYGYTF. CDR3 DNA sequence: TGTGCCAGCAGTTATTCAGGGGCTAGAAACTATGGCTACACCTTC.

The V call is TRBV4-1, the J call TRBJ1-2; D is uncertain. This CDR3 contains 16 residues. CDR1 and CDR2 (germline): MGHRA, YSYEKL. V dropped 0 bases and J dropped 4 bases, with 15 bases sitting between them. This chain's CDR3 is CASSQDKDEAVYGYTF. The CDR3 DNA reads as TGCGCCAGCAGCCAAGATAAAGACGAGGCCGTCTATGGCTACACCTTC.

The CDR3 loop is CASSLDRTGGTGELFF. CDR3 bases: TGCGCCAGCAGCTTGGATCGGACAGGGGGCACCGGGGAGCTGTTTTTT. V gene TRBV5-1 combines with J gene TRBJ2-2; 10 bases are a match to TRBD1. The V gene's germline CDR1 is SGHRS and CDR2 YFSETQ. The CDR3 sequence is 16 residues long. Trimming at V came to 0 bases and at J to 4 bases, leaving 3 bases not matched to a gene.

This clone appeared a single time. V usage is TRBV5-1 and J usage is TRBJ2-7; 10 positions agree with TRBD1. Germline V gene data show CDR1 as SGHRS and CDR2 as YFSETQ. V was clipped by 3 bases and J by 0 bases; unmatched bases: 6. This CDR3 has 16 amino acids. CDR3 DNA: TGCGCCAGCAGCTGGACAGGGGGGGGAGGCTCCTACGAGCAGTACTTC. It yields the protein CASSWTGGGGSYEQYF.

The chain recombines TRBV7-2 with TRBJ1-1, with D tentatively TRBD1 (5 bases). The CDR3 extends over 15 amino acids. V lost 1 base to trimming and J lost 2 bases, with 11 bases between them. CDR1 SGHTA and CDR2 FQGNSA come from the germline V gene. The CDR3 DNA is TGTGCCAGCAGCTTAGTTAGACAGCGAAACACTGAAGCTTTCTTT. Amino acids: CASSLVRQRNTEAFF.

This clone was observed once. The rearrangement joins TRBV7-2 to TRBJ1-2; the D gene is possibly TRBD1 (5 bases). V shed 2 bases and J shed 8 bases, with 18 bases lying between them. Germline V gene lookup returns CDR1 SGHTA and CDR2 FQGNSA. There are 15 residues in the CDR3. Here the CDR3 reads CASSLRQSPLYGYTF. For the CDR3, the DNA is TGTGCCAGCAGCTTAAGACAGTCCCCCCTATACGGCTACACCTTC.

The gene calls are TRBV27 and TRBJ2-4; TRBD1 aligns across 7 bases. This CDR3 is built from 13 residues. The ends lost 5 bases at V and 8 bases at J; junction bases unmatched: 6. The germline V gene encodes CDR1 MNHEY and CDR2 SMNVEV (reference sequence). The CDR3 spells CASSGTVSDIQYF. CDR3 coding DNA: TGTGCCAGCAGTGGGACAGTTAGCGACATTCAGTACTTC.